The 31 T cell receptor beta chains given below trace back to one sample, sequenced in a study of regulatory T cells in long-lasting Graves disease. Time point: newly diagnosed GD, antithyroid drugs for less than 3 months. RNA extracted from PBMCs served as the sequencing template. Building the TCR beta libraries relied on iRepertoire HTBI primers, and CDR3 regions underwent Arm-PCR. TCRdb called the multiplex PCR reads again in MiXCR, with one record for every CDR3 protein. The sample holds 580,000 or so distinct CDR3 sequences, roughly a sixth seen once. This sample was shared with a second study, whose subject was T cells in Graves' hyperthyroidism and ophthalmopathy.

The specimen comprised peripheral blood mononuclear cells (PBMCs), sampled at new diagnosis, from a patient treated with antithyroid drugs. All receptors derive from a man younger than 35 with Graves disease.

This clonotype was seen ten or more times. The chain links TRBV28 to TRBJ2-7; unclear D gene. The CDR3 has 16 residues. Trimming left V 4 bases short and J 6 bases short, with 22 bases between. Looked up from germline, CDR1 is MDHEN and CDR2 is SYDVKM. The CDR3 here is CASSSFGIGRPIEQYF. CDR3 sequence (DNA): TGTGCCAGCAGTTCTTTCGGCATCGGCCGGCCGATCGAGCAGTACTTC.

In regard to this clonotype: In this CDR3 the conserved last residue, phenylalanine or tryptophan, is missing, so a read error is likely. The limits of the CDR3 on the DNA are not certain, so only TCRdb's listed CDR3 is given. This chain uses TRBV11-2 with TRBJ2-7. Inclusive of both ends, the CDR3 amounts to 9 amino acids. The germline V gene has CDR1 SGHAT and CDR2 FQNNGV. Here the CDR3 reads CASSSRSAT.

The chain joins TRBV29-1 to TRBJ1-1; D unclear. Trimming stripped 4 bases from V and 0 bases from J, with 6 bases between. The CDR3 totals 12 residues. Germline V gene sequence: CDR1 SQVTM, CDR2 ANQGSEA. As DNA, the CDR3 is TGCAGCGTTGTCAACATGAACACTGAAGCTTTCTTT. It translates to CSVVNMNTEAFF.

The chain joins TRBV3-1 to TRBJ2-1; 8 bases match TRBD2. This CDR3 region has 15 residues. The germline gives CDR1 LGHDT, CDR2 YNNKEL (reference sequence). V gave up 1 base and J gave up 7 bases; unmatched junction bases: 6. The CDR3 here is CASSQGLARSNEQFF. The CDR3 DNA sequence: TGTGCCAGCAGCCAAGGACTAGCGCGATCGAATGAGCAGTTCTTC.

This chain uses TRBV6-5 with TRBJ2-7; 11 bases map to TRBD1. This CDR3 spans 16 amino acids. Trimming cost V 0 bases and J 3 bases; bases outside gene matches: 4. Germline loops: CDR1 MNHEY, CDR2 SVGAGI. DNA for the CDR3: TGTGCCAGCAGTTACTCCACCGGGACAGGGGGCTACGAGCAGTACTTC. Its protein is CASSYSTGTGGYEQYF.

At least ten counts were recorded for this clonotype. The chain combines TRBV29-1 with TRBJ1-1, with TRBD1 as a possible D gene (5 bases). Germline-derived CDR1 and CDR2 are SQVTM and ANQGSEA. Trimming removed 6 bases from V and 0 bases from J, with 17 bases in between. The CDR3 is 15 amino acids. As DNA, the CDR3 is TGCAGCGTGAACGGGGGGTGGGGGATGAACACTGAAGCTTTCTTT. Amino acid sequence: CSVNGGWGMNTEAFF.

Ten or more counts support this clonotype. The chain joins TRBV20-1 to TRBJ1-1; the D is unclear. Between the trimmed V and J ends, which lost 2 bases and 4 bases, there was a span of 11 bases. The CDR3 has 13 residues. Germline assignment: CDR1 DFQATT and CDR2 SNEGSKA (reference sequence). The CDR3 coding sequence is TGCAGTGCTAGACCAATTCCGGGCACTGAAGCTTTCTTT. Translation gives CSARPIPGTEAFF.

This clonotype was seen at least ten times. J is TRBJ2-5 and V is TRBV10-3, with TRBD1 matching 9 bases. CDR3 length equals 14 residues. CDR1 ENHRY and CDR2 SYGVKD come from the germline V gene. V was pared by 3 bases and J by 4 bases, with 3 bases of the junction left unmatched. This chain's CDR3 is CAISETGGLETQYF. The DNA of the CDR3 is TGTGCCATCAGTGAAACAGGGGGCTTAGAGACCCAGTACTTC.

This clonotype has ten or more counts. This chain's CDR3 is CASSSFSGPYEQYF. The CDR3 bases are TGTGCCAGCAGCTCCTTTTCCGGGCCTTACGAGCAGTACTTC. The chain couples TRBV11-2 to TRBJ2-7; no clear D gene. Germline V gene data show CDR1 as SGHAT and CDR2 as FQNNGV. CDR3 size: 14 residues. The V and J ends lost 4 bases and 4 bases respectively, with 14 bases between them.

This clonotype was detected ten times or more. The chain has TRBV20-1 and TRBJ2-7, with D maybe TRBD2 (6 bases). Trimming took off 5 bases at V and 0 bases at J, with 17 bases between the two ends. This CDR3 is 15 amino acids long. The V gene's germline CDR1 is DFQATT and CDR2 SNEGSKA (reference sequence). The CDR3 coding sequence is TGCAGTGCTCTTAGACGGGACTCCAGCTCCTACGAGCAGTACTTC. This encodes CSALRRDSSSYEQYF.

V and J are TRBV7-2 and TRBJ1-3; D remains ambiguous. This CDR3 is built from 13 residues. V was pared by 5 bases and J by 4 bases, with 9 bases between. Germline V CDR1 and CDR2: SGHTA, FQGNSA. The DNA for the CDR3 is TGTGCCAGCAGCCCAGAAGCCGGAAACACCATATATTTT. It encodes CASSPEAGNTIYF. The entire variable domain, with the rest obtained from reference TRBV7-2 and TRBJ1-3, is as follows: GAGVSQSPSNKVTEKGKDVELRCDPISGHTALYWYRQSLGQGLEFLIYFQGNSAPDKSGLPSDRFSAERTGGSVSTLTIQRTQQEDSAVYLCASSPEAGNTIYFGEGSWLTVV.

This clonotype was seen repeatedly, ten times or more. This rearrangement joins TRBV2 to TRBJ2-1, with TRBD2 matching 8 bases. Germline V gives CDR1 SNHLY, CDR2 FYNNEI. The CDR3 totals 17 residues. Trimming at V came to 2 bases and at J to 0 bases, leaving 6 bases not matched to a gene. The CDR3 DNA reads TGTGCCAGCAGTGAACTAGCGGGCTCGAGCTCCTACAATGAGCAGTTCTTC. It is translated as CASSELAGSSSYNEQFF.

This chain joins TRBV11-2 and TRBJ1-1, with a tentative D call TRBD1 (6 bases). V was shortened by 5 bases and J by 5 bases, with 15 bases between the two germline ends. This CDR3 spans 14 amino acids. CDR1 is SGHAT and CDR2 is FQNNGV in the germline V gene. CDR3 nucleotide sequence: TGTGCCAGCAGCCGCCGGGGGCAGGGGACTGAAGCTTTCTTT. This encodes CASSRRGQGTEAFF. Full variable domain (rest looked up from reference TRBV11-2 and TRBJ1-1): EAGVAQSPRYKIIEKRQSVAFWCNPISGHATLYWYQQILGQGPKLLIQFQNNGVVDDSQLPKDRFSAERLKGVDSTLKIQPAKLEDSAVYLCASSRRGQGTEAFFGQGTRLTVV.

The chain joins TRBV25-1 to TRBJ1-5, with D perhaps matching TRBD1 (5 bases). Trimming left V 6 bases short and J 14 bases short, with 20 bases between. CDR1 and CDR2 from the germline V gene are MGHDK and SYGVNS. There are 13 residues in the CDR3. This CDR3 reads CASSPGATGEKHF. Here the CDR3 DNA reads TGTGCCAGCAGCCCTGGGGCGACCGGGGAGAAGCATTTT.

The chain recombines TRBV14 with TRBJ1-1; D unresolved. The V end was cut by 1 base, the J end by 3 bases, with 21 bases between. Germline CDR1 reads SGHDN; CDR2 reads FVKESK. The CDR3 has 18 amino acids. The CDR3 region is CASSQVDARATWDTEAFF. CDR3 DNA: TGTGCCAGCAGCCAAGTCGATGCTCGGGCCACCTGGGACACTGAAGCTTTCTTT. Filled out from reference TRBV14 and TRBJ1-1, the complete variable domain reads EAGVTQFPSHSVIEKGQTVTLRCDPISGHDNLYWYRRVMGKEIKFLLHFVKESKQDESGMPNNRFLAERTGGTYSTLKVQPAELEDSGVYFCASSQVDARATWDTEAFFGQGTRLTVV.

At least ten counts were recorded for this clonotype. This chain links TRBV28 with TRBJ2-5, with D tentatively TRBD1 or TRBD2 (5 bases each). In germline, CDR1 is MDHEN, CDR2 SYDVKM. Trimming cost V 6 bases and J 0 bases, with 17 bases left between them. This CDR3 is 16 amino acids long. The CDR3 here is CASSLSVGTDQETQYF. The DNA of the CDR3 is TGTGCCAGCAGCCTCTCCGTAGGGACCGACCAAGAGACCCAGTACTTC.

This clonotype came up once. This may stem from a read error, because a much larger clone lies one nucleotide away. V usage is TRBV6-1 and J usage is TRBJ2-3; TRBD2 matches 9 bases. The CDR3 totals 15 residues. Germline V gene data show CDR1 as MNHNS and CDR2 as SASEGT. After removal of 2 bases from V and 2 bases from J, the junction contained 2 bases not matched to a gene. CDR3 protein: CASSELAGTTDTQYF. In DNA form, the CDR3 reads TGTGCCAGCAGTGAACTAGCGGGAACCACAGATACGCAGTATTTT.

This clonotype was counted many times. This chain links TRBV7-6 with TRBJ2-1; TRBD2 matches at 11 bases. The length of the CDR3 is 14 residues. Germline trimming cut 5 bases from V and 7 bases from J; bases unmatched to any gene: 4. The germline gives CDR1 SGHVS, CDR2 FNYEAQ. The CDR3 sequence is CASSLLAGENEQFF. The CDR3 DNA sequence: TGTGCCAGCAGCCTACTAGCGGGGGAGAATGAGCAGTTCTTC.

The chain is built from TRBV9 and TRBJ1-3; D remains ambiguous. Germline V gives CDR1 SGDLS, CDR2 YYNGEE. The CDR3 spans 16 residues. The V gene lost 3 bases and the J gene lost 0 bases, with 13 bases spanning the gap. The CDR3, as DNA: TGTGCCAGCAGCGCCGGACTGCAGGACTCTGGAAACACCATATATTTT. This gives the protein CASSAGLQDSGNTIYF.

The chain links TRBV13 to TRBJ1-2; the match to TRBD1 covers 7 bases. The CDR3 runs to 18 residues. CDR1 is PRHDT and CDR2 is FYEKMQ in the germline V gene (reference sequence). The V gene end was trimmed by 0 bases and the J gene end by 0 bases; junction bases not matched to a gene: 10. The CDR3 coding sequence is TGTGCCAGCAGCTTAGGCCCCGGGACAGCCGATCCTAACTATGGCTACACCTTC. Its translation: CASSLGPGTADPNYGYTF. Looking up the rest from reference TRBV13 and TRBJ1-2 gives the full variable domain: AAGVIQSPRHLIKEKRETATLKCYPIPRHDTVYWYQQGPGQDPQFLISFYEKMQSDKGSIPDRFSAQQFSDYHSELNMSSLELGDSALYFCASSLGPGTADPNYGYTFGSGTRLTVV.

At least ten counts were recorded for this clonotype. The chain employs TRBV6-1 and TRBJ1-1, with a weak D call TRBD1 (5 bases). The V gene lost 0 bases and the J gene lost 2 bases, with 7 bases spanning the gap. Germline V gene sequence: CDR1 MNHNS, CDR2 SASEGT. The CDR3 spans 14 residues. CDR3 sequence reads: CASSEATANTEAFF. CDR3 sequence (DNA): TGTGCCAGCAGTGAAGCGACAGCCAACACTGAAGCTTTCTTT.

The DNA for the CDR3 is TGCAGTGCCCCCCTTAGGAGCTCCTACGAGCAGTACTTC. This sequence encodes CSAPLRSSYEQYF. The chain has TRBV20-1 and TRBJ2-7, with no clear D. The germline CDR1 and CDR2 sequences are DFQATT and SNEGSKA (reference sequence). CDR3 length equals 13 residues. Between the trimmed V and J ends, which lost 6 bases and 0 bases, there was a span of 12 bases.

The chain is built from TRBV2 and TRBJ2-1, with D tentatively TRBD1 (6 bases). With 4 bases removed from V and 10 bases from J, the gap between germline ends came to 14 bases. CDR3 length: 13 residues. Germline values: CDR1 SNHLY, CDR2 FYNNEI. The chain's CDR3 is CASSGGQIYEQFF. The CDR3 DNA reads as TGTGCCAGCAGTGGCGGACAGATCTACGAGCAGTTCTTC.

This clonotype showed up just a few times. This chain uses TRBV5-1 with TRBJ2-7; D may match TRBD1 or TRBD2 (5 bases each). V lost 4 bases and J 3 bases, leaving 11 bases between the germline ends. This CDR3 is built from 13 residues. Per the germline V gene, CDR1 is SGHRS and CDR2 is YFSETQ. CDR3 in amino acids: CASSVGTHYEQYF. CDR3 nucleotide sequence: TGCGCCAGCAGCGTGGGGACCCACTACGAGCAGTACTTC.

In this sample, this clonotype turned up a few times. The chain combines TRBV20-1 with TRBJ2-3; 12 bases fit TRBD2. V dropped 3 bases and J dropped 8; count of bases not matched to a gene: 6. This CDR3 contains 14 residues. The germline V gene has CDR1 DFQATT and CDR2 SNEGSKA (reference sequence). The chain's CDR3 is CSASKASGGGTQYF. The CDR3 DNA is TGCAGTGCTAGTAAGGCTAGCGGGGGGGGTACGCAGTATTTT.

This clonotype occurred many times. The chain carries TRBV15 and TRBJ2-3; D is unresolved. V lost 0 bases to trimming and J lost 3 bases, with 4 bases between them. Germline assignment: CDR1 LNHNV and CDR2 YYDKDF (reference sequence). There are 13 residues in the CDR3. CDR3 coding DNA: TGTGCCACCAGCAGAGATAGGACAGATACGCAGTATTTT. It codes for CATSRDRTDTQYF.

This clonotype has more than one count but fewer than ten. V gene TRBV7-8 combines with J gene TRBJ2-2; TRBD2 is a possible D gene (7 bases). Germline CDR1 reads SGHVS; CDR2 reads FQNEAQ. There are 17 residues in the CDR3. Trimming removed 5 bases at V and 6 bases at J, with 22 bases between. CDR3 sequence (DNA): TGTGCCAGCAGCCCCCACGGGGGGCGGGAGATCCCCGGGGAGCTGTTTTTT. Translation: CASSPHGGREIPGELFF.

This clonotype has ten or more counts. The chain combines TRBV5-6 with TRBJ2-5; D remains unclear. CDR3 size: 17 residues. The V end was cut by 0 bases, the J end by 0 bases, with 15 bases between. Germline values: CDR1 SGHDT, CDR2 YYEEEE. The CDR3 here is CASSLEETILYQETQYF. The CDR3 bases are TGTGCCAGCAGCTTGGAGGAAACTATCCTGTACCAAGAGACCCAGTACTTC. Together with reference TRBV5-6 and TRBJ2-5, the CDR3 gives the full variable domain: DAGVTQSPTHLIKTRGQQVTLRCSPKSGHDTVSWYQQALGQGPQFIFQYYEEEERQRGNFPDRFSGHQFPNYSSELNVNALLLGDSALYLCASSLEETILYQETQYFGPGTRLLVL.

About this clonotype: In this CDR3 the conserved last residue, phenylalanine or tryptophan, is missing, so a read error is likely. The chain uses TRBV28 and TRBJ2-5; D ambiguous. In germline, CDR1 is MDHEN, CDR2 SYDVKM. The CDR3 totals 14 residues. Trimming removed 2 bases from V and 1 base from J, with 8 bases in between. Written as DNA, the CDR3 is TGTGCCAGCAGTTTAGCGGAATCCCAAGAGACCCAGTACCTC. Amino acid sequence: CASSLAESQETQYL.

In its sample, this clonotype was seen a few times. The genes are TRBV12-3 or TRBV12-4 and TRBJ2-1; D possibly corresponds to TRBD1 (6 bases). Between the trimmed V and J ends, which lost 6 bases and 7 bases, there was a span of 13 bases. The CDR3 is made up of 13 amino acids. The CDR3 spells CASRPGDRNEQFF. CDR3 in DNA: TGTGCCAGCAGGCCCGGAGACAGGAATGAGCAGTTCTTC.

This clonotype was counted many times. The rearrangement uses TRBV5-5 and TRBJ2-7; D is unresolved. This CDR3 has 12 amino acids. Germline V gene sequence: CDR1 SGHKS, CDR2 YYEKEE (reference sequence). Trimming removed 6 bases from V and 2 bases from J, with 9 bases in between. CDR3: CASTPGAYEQYF. The CDR3 DNA sequence: TGTGCCAGCACCCCCGGCGCCTACGAGCAGTACTTC.